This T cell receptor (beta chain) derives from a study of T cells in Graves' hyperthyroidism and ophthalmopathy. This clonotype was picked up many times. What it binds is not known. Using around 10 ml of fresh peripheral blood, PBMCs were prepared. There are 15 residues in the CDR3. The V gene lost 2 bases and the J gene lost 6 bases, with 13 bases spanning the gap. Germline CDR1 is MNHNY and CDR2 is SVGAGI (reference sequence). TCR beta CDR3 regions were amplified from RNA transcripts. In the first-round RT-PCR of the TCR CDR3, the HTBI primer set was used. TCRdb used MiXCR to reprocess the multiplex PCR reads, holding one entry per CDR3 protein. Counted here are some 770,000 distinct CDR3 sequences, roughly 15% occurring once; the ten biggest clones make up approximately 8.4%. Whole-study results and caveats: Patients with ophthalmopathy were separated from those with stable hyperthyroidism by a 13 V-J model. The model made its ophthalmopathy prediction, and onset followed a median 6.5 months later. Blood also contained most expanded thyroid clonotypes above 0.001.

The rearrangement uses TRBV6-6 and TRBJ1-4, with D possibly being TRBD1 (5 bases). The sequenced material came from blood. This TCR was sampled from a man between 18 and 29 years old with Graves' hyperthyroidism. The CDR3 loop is CASSYQGLRDEKLFF. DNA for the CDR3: TGTGCCAGCAGTTACCAGGGCCTCCGGGATGAAAAACTGTTTTTT.